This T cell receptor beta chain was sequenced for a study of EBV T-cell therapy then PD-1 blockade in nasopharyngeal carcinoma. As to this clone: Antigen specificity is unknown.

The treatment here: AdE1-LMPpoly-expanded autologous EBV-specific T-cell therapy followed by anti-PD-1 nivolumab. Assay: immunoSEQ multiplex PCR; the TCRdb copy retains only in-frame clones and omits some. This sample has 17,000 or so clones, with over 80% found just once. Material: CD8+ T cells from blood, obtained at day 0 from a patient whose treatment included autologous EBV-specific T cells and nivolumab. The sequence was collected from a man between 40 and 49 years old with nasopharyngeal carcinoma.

The CDR3 sequence is CASSLGAGGEQYF. CDR3 bases: TGCGCCAGCAGCTTGGGGGCTGGGGGGGAGCAGTACTTC. The V call is TRBV5-1, the J call TRBJ2-7; a weak D match, TRBD2 (6 bases). V dropped 0 bases and J dropped 7 bases, with 11 bases sitting between them. Per germline, CDR1 SGHRS and CDR2 YFSETQ. There are 13 residues in the CDR3.